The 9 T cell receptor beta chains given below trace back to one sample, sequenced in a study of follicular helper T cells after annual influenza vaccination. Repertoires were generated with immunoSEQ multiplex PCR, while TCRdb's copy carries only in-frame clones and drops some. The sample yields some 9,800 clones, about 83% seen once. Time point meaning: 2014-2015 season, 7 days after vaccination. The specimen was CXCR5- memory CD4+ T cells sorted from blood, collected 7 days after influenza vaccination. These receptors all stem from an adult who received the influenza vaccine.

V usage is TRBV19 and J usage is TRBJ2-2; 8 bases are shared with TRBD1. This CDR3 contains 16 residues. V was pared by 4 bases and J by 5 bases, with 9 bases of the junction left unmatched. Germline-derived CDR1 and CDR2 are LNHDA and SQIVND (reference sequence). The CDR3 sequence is CASSNNRGSNTGELFF. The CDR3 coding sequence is TGTGCCAGTAGTAACAACAGGGGGTCCAATACCGGGGAGCTGTTTTTT.

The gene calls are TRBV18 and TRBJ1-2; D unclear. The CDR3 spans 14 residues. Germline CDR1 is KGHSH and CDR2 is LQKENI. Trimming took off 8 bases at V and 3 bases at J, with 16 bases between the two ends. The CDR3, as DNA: TGTGCCAGCCAAGGAGGGTCCGTGGACTATGGCTACACCTTC. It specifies CASQGGSVDYGYTF.

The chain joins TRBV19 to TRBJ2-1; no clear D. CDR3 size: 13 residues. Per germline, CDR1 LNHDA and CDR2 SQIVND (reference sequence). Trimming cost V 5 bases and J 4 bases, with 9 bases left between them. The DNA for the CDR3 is TGTGCCAGTAGTCGAATAGGATACAATGAGCAGTTCTTC. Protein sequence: CASSRIGYNEQFF.

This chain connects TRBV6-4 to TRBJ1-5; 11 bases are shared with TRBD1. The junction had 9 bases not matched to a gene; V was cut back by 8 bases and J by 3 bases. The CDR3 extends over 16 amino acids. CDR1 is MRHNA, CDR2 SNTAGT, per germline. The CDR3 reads CASEIRDRGDNQPQHF. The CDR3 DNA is TGTGCCAGCGAAATTCGGGACAGGGGGGACAATCAGCCCCAGCATTTT.

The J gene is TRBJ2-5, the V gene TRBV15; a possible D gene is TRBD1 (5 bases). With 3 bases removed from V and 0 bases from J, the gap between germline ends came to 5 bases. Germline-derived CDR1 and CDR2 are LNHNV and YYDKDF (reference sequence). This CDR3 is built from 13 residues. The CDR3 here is CATSRTDQETQYF. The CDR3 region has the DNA TGTGCCACCAGCAGGACAGACCAAGAGACCCAGTACTTC.

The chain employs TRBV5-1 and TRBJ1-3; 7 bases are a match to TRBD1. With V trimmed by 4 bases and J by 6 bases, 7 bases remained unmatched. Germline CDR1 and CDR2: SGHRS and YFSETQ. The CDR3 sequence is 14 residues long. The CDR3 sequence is CASSPGTVLNTIYF. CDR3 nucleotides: TGCGCCAGCAGCCCCGGGACAGTTTTAAACACCATATATTTT. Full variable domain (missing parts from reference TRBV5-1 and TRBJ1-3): KAGVTQTPRYLIKTRGQQVTLSCSPISGHRSVSWYQQTPGQGLQFLFEYFSETQRNKGNFPGRFSGRQFSNSRSEMNVSTLELGDSALYLCASSPGTVLNTIYFGEGSWLTVV.

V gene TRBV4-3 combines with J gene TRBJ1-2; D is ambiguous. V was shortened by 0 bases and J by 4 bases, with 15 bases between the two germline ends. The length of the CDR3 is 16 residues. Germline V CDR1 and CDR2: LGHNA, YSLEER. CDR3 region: CASSQDPGRGIYGYTF. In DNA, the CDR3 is TGCGCCAGCAGCCAAGATCCTGGCCGGGGTATCTATGGCTACACCTTC.

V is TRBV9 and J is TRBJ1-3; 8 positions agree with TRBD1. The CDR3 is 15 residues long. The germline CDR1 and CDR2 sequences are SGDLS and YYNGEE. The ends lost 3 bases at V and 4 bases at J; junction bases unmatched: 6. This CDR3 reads CASSAGGQGGNTIYF. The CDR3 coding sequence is TGTGCCAGCAGCGCGGGCGGACAGGGAGGAAACACCATATATTTT.

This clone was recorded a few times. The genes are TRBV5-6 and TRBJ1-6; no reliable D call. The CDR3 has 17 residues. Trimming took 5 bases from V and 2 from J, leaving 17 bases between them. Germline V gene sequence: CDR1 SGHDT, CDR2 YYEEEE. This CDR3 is CASSLGRAGTYNSPLHF. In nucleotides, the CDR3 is TGTGCCAGCAGTCTTGGCCGGGCAGGAACCTATAATTCACCCCTCCACTTT.